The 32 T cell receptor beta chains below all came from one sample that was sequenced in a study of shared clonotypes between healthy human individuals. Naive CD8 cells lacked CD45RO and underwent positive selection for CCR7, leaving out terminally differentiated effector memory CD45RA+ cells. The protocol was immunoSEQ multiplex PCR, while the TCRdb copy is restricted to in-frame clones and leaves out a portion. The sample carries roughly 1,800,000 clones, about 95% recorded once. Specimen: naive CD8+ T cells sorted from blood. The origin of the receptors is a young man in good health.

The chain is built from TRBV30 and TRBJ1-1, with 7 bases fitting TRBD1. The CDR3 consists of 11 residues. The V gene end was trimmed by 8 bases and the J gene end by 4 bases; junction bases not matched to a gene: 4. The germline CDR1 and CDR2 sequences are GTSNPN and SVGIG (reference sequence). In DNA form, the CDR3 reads TGTGCCGGGACAGTTGGCACTGAAGCTTTCTTT. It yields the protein CAGTVGTEAFF.

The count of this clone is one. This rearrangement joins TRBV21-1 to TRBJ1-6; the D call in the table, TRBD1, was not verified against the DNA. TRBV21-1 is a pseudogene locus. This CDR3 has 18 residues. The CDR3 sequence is CASSKERPQGMNNSPLHF. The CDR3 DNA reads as TGTGCCAGCAGCAAAGAAAGACCACAGGGGATGAATAATTCACCCCTCCACTTT.

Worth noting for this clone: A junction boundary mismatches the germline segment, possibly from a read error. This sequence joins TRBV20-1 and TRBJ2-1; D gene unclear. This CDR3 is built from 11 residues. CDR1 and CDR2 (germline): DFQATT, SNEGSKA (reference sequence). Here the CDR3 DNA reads TGCAGTGCCAGAGAGGAGAGGCGGCAGTTCTTC. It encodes CSAREERRQFF.

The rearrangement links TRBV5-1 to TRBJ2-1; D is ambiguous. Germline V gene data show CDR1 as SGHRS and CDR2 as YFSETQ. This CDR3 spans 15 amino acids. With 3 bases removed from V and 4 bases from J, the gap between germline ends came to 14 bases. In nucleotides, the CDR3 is TGCGCCAGCAGCTGGTACGTAGACGGATACAATGAGCAGTTCTTC. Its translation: CASSWYVDGYNEQFF.

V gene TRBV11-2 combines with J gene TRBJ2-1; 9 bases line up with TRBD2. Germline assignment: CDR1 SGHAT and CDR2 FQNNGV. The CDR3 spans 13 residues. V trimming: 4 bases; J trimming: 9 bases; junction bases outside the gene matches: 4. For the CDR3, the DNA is TGTGCCAGCAGCTCCTATAGCGGGAGTGAGCAGTTCTTC. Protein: CASSSYSGSEQFF.

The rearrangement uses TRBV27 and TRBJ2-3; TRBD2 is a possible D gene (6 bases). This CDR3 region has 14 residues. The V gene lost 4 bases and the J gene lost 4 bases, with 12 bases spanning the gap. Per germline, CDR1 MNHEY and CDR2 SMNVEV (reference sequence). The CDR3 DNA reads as TGTGCCAGCAGTTCGATAGGAGGGGCAGATACGCAGTATTTT. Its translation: CASSSIGGADTQYF.

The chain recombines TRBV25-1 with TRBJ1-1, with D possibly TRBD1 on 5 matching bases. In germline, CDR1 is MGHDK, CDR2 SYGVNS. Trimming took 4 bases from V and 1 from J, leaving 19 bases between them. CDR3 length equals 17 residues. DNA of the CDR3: TGTGCCAGCAGTGGCATTTATCTGTCTGACAGGAACACTGAAGCTTTCTTT. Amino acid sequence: CASSGIYLSDRNTEAFF.

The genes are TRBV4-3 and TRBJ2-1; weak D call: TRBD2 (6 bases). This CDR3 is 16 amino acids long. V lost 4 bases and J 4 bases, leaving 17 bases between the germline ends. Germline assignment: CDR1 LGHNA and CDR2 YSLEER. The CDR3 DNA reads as TGCGCCAGCAGCCCGGGCGGGGCAGGGAGGTACAATGAGCAGTTCTTC. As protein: CASSPGGAGRYNEQFF.

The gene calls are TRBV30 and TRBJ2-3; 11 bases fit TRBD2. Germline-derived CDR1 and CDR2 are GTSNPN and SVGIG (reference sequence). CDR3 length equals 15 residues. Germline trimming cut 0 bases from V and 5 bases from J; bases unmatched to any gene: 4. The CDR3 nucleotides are TGTGCCTGGAGTGTACTAGCGGGGGCAAAAGATACGCAGTATTTT. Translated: CAWSVLAGAKDTQYF.

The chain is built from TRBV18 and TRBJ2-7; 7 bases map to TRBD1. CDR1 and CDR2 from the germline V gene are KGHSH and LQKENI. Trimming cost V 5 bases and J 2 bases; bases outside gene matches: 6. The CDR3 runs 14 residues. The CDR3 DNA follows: TGTGCCAGCTCAGCCGGGACAGCCACCTACGAGCAGTACTTC. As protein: CASSAGTATYEQYF. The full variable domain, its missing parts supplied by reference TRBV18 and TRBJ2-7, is NAGVMQNPRHLVRRRGQEARLRCSPMKGHSHVYWYRQLPEEGLKFMVYLQKENIIDESGMPKERFSAEFPKEGPSILRIQQVVRGDSAAYFCASSAGTATYEQYFGPGTRLTVT.

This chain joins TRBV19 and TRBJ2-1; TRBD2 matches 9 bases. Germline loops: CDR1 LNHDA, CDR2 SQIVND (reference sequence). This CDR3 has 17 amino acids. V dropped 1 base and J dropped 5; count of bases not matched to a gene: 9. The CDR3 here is CASSIVGLALGHNEQFF. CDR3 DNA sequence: TGTGCCAGTAGTATAGTGGGACTAGCATTGGGACACAATGAGCAGTTCTTC.

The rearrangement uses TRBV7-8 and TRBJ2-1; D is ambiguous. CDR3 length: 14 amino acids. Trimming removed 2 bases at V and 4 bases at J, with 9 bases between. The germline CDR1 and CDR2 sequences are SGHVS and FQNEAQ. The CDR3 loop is CASSLRATYNEQFF. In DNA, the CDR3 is TGTGCCAGCAGCTTAAGGGCAACGTACAATGAGCAGTTCTTC.

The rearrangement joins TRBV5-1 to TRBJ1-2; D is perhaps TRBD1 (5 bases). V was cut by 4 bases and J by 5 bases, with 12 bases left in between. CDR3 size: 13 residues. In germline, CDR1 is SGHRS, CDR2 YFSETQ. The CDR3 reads CASSQTTGYGYTF. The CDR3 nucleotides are TGCGCCAGCAGCCAAACTACAGGTTATGGCTACACCTTC.

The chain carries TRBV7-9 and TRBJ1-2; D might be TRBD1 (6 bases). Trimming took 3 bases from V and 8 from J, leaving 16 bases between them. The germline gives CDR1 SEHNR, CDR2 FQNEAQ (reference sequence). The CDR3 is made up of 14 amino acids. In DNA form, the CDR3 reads TGTGCCAGCAGCTTTTTATCGGGGGCAGGGGGCTACACCTTC. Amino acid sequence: CASSFLSGAGGYTF.

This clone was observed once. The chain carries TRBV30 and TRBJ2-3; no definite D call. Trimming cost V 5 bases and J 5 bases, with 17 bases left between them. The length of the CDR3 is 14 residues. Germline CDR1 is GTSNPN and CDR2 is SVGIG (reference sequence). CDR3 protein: CAWDPAVVGDTQYF. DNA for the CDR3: TGTGCCTGGGACCCGGCGGTCGTTGGAGATACGCAGTATTTT.

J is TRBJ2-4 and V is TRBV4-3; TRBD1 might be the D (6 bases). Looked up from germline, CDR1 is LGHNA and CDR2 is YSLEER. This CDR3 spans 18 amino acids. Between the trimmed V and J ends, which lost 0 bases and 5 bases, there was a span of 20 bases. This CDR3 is CASSQERVGGALENIQYF. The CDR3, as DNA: TGCGCCAGCAGCCAAGAGCGGGTAGGGGGTGCCTTGGAAAACATTCAGTACTTC.

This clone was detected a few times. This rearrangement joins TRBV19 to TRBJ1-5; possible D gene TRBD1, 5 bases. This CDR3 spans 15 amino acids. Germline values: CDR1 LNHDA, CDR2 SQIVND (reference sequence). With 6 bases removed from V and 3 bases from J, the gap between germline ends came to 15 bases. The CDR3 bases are TGTGCCAGTAGCAGCCGGGACGCTTCCAATCAGCCCCAGCATTTT. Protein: CASSSRDASNQPQHF.

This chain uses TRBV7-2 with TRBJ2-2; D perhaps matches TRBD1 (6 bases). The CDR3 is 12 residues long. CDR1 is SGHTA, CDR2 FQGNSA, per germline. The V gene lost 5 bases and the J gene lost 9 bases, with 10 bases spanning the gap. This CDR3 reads CASSPGGWELFF. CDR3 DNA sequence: TGTGCCAGCAGCCCTGGGGGCTGGGAGCTGTTTTTT.

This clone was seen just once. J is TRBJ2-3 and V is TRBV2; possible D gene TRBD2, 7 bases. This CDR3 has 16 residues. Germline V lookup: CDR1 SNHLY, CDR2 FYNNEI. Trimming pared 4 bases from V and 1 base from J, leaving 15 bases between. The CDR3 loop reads CASSGEGPGGTDTQYF. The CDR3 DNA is TGTGCCAGCAGTGGGGAGGGCCCAGGGGGCACAGATACGCAGTATTTT. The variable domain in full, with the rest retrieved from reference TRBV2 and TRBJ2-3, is EPEVTQTPSHQVTQMGQEVILRCVPISNHLYFYWYRQILGQKVEFLVSFYNNEISEKSEIFDDQFSVERPDGSNFTLKIRSTKLEDSAMYFCASSGEGPGGTDTQYFGPGTRLTVL.

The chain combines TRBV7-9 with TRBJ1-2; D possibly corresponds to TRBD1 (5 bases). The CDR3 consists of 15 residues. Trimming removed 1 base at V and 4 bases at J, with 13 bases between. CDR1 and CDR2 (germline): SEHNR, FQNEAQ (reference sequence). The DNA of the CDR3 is TGTGCCAGCAGCTTAGTCCCAGGGTTTGGCTATGGCTACACCTTC. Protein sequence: CASSLVPGFGYGYTF.

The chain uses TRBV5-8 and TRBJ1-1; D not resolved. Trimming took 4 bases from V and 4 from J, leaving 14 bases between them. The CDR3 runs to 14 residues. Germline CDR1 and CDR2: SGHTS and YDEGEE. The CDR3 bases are TGTGCCAGCAGCCTAGGTTTCGCGACCACTGAAGCTTTCTTT. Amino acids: CASSLGFATTEAFF.

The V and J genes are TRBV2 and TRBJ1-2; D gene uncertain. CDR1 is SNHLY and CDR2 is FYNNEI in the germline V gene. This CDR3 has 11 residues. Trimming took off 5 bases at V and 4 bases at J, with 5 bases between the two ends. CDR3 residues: CASSWAYGYTF. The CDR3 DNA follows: TGTGCCAGCAGTTGGGCCTATGGCTACACCTTC.

The CDR3 coding sequence is TGTGCCTGGACGGGACTAGCGGGGGGCCAGGGAGATACGCAGTATTTT. Translated: CAWTGLAGGQGDTQYF. The chain uses TRBV30 and TRBJ2-3; 15 nucleotides match TRBD2. J lost 5 bases, V lost 4 bases, and 7 bases had no gene match. The CDR3 totals 16 residues. The germline V gene encodes CDR1 GTSNPN and CDR2 SVGIG (reference sequence). Full variable domain (missing parts from reference TRBV30 and TRBJ2-3): SQTIHQWPATLVQPVGSPLSLECTVEGTSNPNLYWYRQAAGRGLQLLFYSVGIGQISSEVPQNLSASRPQDRQFILSSKKLLLSDSGFYLCAWTGLAGGQGDTQYFGPGTRLTVL.

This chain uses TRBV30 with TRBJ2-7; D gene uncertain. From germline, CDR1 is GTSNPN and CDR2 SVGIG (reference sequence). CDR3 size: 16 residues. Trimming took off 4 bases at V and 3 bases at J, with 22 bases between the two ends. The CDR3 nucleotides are TGTGCCTGGACCCCGTCGGTGGGAAGCGTAGTCTACGAGCAGTACTTC. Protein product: CAWTPSVGSVVYEQYF. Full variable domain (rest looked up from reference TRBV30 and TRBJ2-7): SQTIHQWPATLVQPVGSPLSLECTVEGTSNPNLYWYRQAAGRGLQLLFYSVGIGQISSEVPQNLSASRPQDRQFILSSKKLLLSDSGFYLCAWTPSVGSVVYEQYFGPGTRLTVT.

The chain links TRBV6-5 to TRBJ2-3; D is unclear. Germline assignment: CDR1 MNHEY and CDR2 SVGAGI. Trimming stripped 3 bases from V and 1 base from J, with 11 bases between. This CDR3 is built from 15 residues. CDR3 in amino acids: CASSYMKVRTDTQYF. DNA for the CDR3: TGTGCCAGCAGTTATATGAAGGTCCGCACAGATACGCAGTATTTT.

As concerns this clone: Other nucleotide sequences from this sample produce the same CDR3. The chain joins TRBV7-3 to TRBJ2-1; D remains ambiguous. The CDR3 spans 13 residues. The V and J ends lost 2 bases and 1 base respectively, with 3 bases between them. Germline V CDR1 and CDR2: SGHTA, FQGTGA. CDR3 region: CASSLGSYNEQFF. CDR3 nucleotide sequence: TGTGCCAGCAGCTTAGGGTCCTACAATGAGCAGTTCTTC.

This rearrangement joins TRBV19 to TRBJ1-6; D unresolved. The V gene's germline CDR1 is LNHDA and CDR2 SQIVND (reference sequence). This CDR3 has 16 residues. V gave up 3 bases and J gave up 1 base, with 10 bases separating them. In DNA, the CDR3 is TGTGCCAGTAGTATTTCCCTGACTTCCTATAATTCACCCCTCCACTTT. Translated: CASSISLTSYNSPLHF.

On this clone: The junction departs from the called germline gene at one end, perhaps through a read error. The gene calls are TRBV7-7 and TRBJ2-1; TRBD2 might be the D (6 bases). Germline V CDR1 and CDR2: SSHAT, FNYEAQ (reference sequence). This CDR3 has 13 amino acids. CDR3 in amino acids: CASSDGSRLEQFF. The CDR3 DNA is TGTGCTAGCAGTGACGGGAGTCGTCTTGAGCAGTTCTTC.

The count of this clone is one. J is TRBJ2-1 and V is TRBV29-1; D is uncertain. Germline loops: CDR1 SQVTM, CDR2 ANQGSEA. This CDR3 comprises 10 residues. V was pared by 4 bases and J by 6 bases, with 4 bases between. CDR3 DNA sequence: TGCAGCGTTGCCCTCAATGAGCAGTTCTTC. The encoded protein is CSVALNEQFF.

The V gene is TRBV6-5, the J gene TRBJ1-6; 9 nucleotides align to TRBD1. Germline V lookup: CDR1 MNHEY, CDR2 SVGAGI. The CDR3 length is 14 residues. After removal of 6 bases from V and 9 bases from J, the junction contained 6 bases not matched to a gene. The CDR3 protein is CASSSGTGPSPLHF. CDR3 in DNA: TGTGCCAGCAGCTCCGGGACAGGGCCTTCACCCCTCCACTTT.

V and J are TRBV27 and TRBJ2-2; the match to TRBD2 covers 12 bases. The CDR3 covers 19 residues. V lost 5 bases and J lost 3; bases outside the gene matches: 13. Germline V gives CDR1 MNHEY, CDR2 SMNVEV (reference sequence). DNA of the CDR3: TGTGCCAGCAGTCCAGGACTAGCGGGAATATCAGAACACACCGGGGAGCTGTTTTTT. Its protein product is CASSPGLAGISEHTGELFF.

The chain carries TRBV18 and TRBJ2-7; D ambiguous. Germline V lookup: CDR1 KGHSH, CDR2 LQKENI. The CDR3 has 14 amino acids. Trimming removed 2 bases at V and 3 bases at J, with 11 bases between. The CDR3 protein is CASSPSPAFYEQYF. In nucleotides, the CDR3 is TGTGCCAGCTCACCATCCCCCGCATTCTACGAGCAGTACTTC. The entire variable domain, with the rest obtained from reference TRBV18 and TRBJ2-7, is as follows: NAGVMQNPRHLVRRRGQEARLRCSPMKGHSHVYWYRQLPEEGLKFMVYLQKENIIDESGMPKERFSAEFPKEGPSILRIQQVVRGDSAAYFCASSPSPAFYEQYFGPGTRLTVT.